Presented here are 5 T cell receptor beta chains from one specimen sequenced in a study of T cell repertoires and HLA-DP antigens listed by TCRdb under 2018. The antigens for these receptors are not known. The library was obtained by the immunoSEQ multiplex PCR assay. TCRdb carries this immuneACCESS record with in-frame sequences only. Its versions omit some clonotypes, under half of them owing to an unresolved V gene in the studies checked, with the rest unexplained. The sample table contains over 100,000 clones; only one count was recorded for about 91% of them. The ten largest clones add up to 0.25% to 0.3% of the sample. Sample: CD4+ T cells from PBMCs. The receptors derive from a woman aged 18-35 years in good health and CMV-seronegative.

The chain has TRBV11-2 and TRBJ1-1; D is perhaps TRBD1 (6 bases). This CDR3 is built from 16 residues. CDR1 is SGHAT, CDR2 FQNNGV, per germline. The ends were cut back, 5 bases at V and 3 bases at J, with 19 bases in the middle. The CDR3, as DNA: TGTGCCAGCAGCATCCGAGGGGGGCTGGGGGACACTGAAGCTTTCTTT. Translated, it gives CASSIRGGLGDTEAFF.

The rearrangement uses TRBV7-9 and TRBJ2-5; TRBD2 agrees at 12 bases. CDR1 and CDR2 from the germline V gene are SEHNR and FQNEAQ (reference sequence). The V and J ends lost 3 bases and 4 bases, in that order; junction bases with no gene match: 9. The CDR3 sequence is 17 residues long. The CDR3 DNA sequence: TGTGCCAGCAGCTTGCGGGCTAGCGGGAGGGCCGGAGAGACCCAGTACTTC. It encodes CASSLRASGRAGETQYF.

A single count supports this clone. This chain uses TRBV11-1 with TRBJ2-2; no reliable D call. Deletions cut 0 bases from V and 5 bases from J, with 4 bases between. This CDR3 region has 13 residues. The germline CDR1 and CDR2 sequences are SGHAT and FQDESV (reference sequence). The CDR3 bases are TGTGCCAGCAGCTTAGCCCATACCGGGGAGCTGTTTTTT. Its translation: CASSLAHTGELFF.

J is TRBJ2-7 and V is TRBV11-3; D is unresolved. V lost 1 base and J lost 1, with 5 bases in between. The V gene's germline CDR1 is SGHNT and CDR2 YENEEA. The CDR3 is made up of 13 amino acids. The CDR3 DNA reads as TGTGCCAGCAGCTTAGGGGTTTCCTACGAGCAGTACTTC. It yields the protein CASSLGVSYEQYF.

The chain employs TRBV28 and TRBJ2-2; D is ambiguous. The length of the CDR3 is 13 residues. V lost 8 bases to trimming and J lost 0 bases, with 7 bases between them. Germline loops: CDR1 MDHEN, CDR2 SYDVKM. CDR3 DNA sequence: TGTGCCAGCTTTTGGGCGAACACCGGGGAGCTGTTTTTT. Translating gives CASFWANTGELFF.